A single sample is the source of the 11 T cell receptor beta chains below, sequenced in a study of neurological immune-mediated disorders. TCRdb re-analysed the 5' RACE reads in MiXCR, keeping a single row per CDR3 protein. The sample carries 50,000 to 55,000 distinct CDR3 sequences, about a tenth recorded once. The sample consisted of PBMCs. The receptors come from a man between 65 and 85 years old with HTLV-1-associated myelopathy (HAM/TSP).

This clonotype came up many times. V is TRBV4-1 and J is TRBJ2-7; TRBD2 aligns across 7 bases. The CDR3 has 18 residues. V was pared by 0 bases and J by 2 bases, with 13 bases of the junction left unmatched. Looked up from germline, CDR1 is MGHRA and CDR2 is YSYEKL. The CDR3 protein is CASSQERGIAGFPYEQYF. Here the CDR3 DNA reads TGCGCCAGCAGCCAAGAGCGCGGGATAGCGGGCTTTCCCTACGAGCAGTACTTC.

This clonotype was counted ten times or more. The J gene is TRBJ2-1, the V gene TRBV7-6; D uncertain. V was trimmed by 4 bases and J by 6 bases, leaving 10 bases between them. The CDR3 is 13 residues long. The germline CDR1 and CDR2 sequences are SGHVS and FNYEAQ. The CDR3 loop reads CASSSPKRNEQFF. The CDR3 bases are TGTGCCAGCAGCTCTCCAAAGCGCAATGAGCAGTTCTTC.

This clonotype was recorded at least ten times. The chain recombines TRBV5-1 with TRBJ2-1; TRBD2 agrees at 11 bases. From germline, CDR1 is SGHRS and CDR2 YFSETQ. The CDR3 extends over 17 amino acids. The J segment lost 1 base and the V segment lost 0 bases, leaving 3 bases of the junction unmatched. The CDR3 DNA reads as TGCGCCAGCAGCTTGGTAATAGCGGGAGGGTCCTACAATGAGCAGTTCTTC. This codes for CASSLVIAGGSYNEQFF.

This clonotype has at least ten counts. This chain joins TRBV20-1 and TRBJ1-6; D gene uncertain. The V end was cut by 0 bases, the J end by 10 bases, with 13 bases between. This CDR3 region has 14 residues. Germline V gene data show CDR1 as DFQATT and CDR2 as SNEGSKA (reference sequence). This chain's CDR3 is CSARDKNRNSPLHF. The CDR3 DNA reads TGCAGTGCTAGAGATAAGAATAGAAACTCACCCCTCCACTTT.

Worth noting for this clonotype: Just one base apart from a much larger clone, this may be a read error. CDR3 loop: CASSSHPGTGVGDTQYF. CDR3 in DNA: TGTGCCAGCAGCTCTCACCCCGGGACAGGGGTTGGGGATACGCAGTATTTT. This sequence joins TRBV6-2 or TRBV6-3 and TRBJ2-3; 10 nucleotides align to TRBD1. This CDR3 is built from 17 residues. Germline-derived CDR1 and CDR2 are MNHEY and SVGEGT. Trimming removed 6 bases from V and 6 bases from J; junction bases left unmatched: 15.

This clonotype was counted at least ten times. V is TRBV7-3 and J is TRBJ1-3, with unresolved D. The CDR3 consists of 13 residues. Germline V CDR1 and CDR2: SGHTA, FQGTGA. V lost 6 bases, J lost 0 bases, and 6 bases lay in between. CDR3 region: CASRPSSGNTIYF. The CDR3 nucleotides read TGTGCCAGCAGGCCCAGCTCTGGAAACACCATATATTTT.

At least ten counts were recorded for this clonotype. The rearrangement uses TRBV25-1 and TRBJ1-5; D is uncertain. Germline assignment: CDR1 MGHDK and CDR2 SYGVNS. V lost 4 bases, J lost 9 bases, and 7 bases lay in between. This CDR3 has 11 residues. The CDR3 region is CASSGPGPQHF. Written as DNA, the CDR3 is TGTGCCAGCAGTGGTCCGGGGCCCCAGCATTTT. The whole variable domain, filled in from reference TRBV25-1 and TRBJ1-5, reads EADIYQTPRYLVIGTGKKITLECSQTMGHDKMYWYQQDPGMELHLIHYSYGVNSTEKGDLSSESTVSRIRTEHFPLTLESARPSHTSQYLCASSGPGPQHFGDGTRLSIL.

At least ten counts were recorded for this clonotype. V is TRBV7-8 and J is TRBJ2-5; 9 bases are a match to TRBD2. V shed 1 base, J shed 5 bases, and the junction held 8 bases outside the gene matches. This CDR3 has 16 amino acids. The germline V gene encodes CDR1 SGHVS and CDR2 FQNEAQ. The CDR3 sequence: CASSLVFAGGRETQYF. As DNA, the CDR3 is TGTGCCAGCAGCTTAGTATTTGCGGGAGGGCGGGAGACCCAGTACTTC.

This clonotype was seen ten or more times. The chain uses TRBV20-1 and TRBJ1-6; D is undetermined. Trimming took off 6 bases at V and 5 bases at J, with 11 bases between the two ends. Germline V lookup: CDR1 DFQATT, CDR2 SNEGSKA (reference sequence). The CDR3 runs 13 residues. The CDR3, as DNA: TGCAGTGCACACCCATTCGATAATTCACCCCTCCACTTT. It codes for CSAHPFDNSPLHF.

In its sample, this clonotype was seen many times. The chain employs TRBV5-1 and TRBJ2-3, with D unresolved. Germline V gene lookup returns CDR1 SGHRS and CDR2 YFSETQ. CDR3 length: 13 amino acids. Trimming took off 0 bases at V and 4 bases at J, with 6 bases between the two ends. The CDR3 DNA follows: TGCGCCAGCAGCTTGGGGGTGGCAGATACGCAGTATTTT. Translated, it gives CASSLGVADTQYF.

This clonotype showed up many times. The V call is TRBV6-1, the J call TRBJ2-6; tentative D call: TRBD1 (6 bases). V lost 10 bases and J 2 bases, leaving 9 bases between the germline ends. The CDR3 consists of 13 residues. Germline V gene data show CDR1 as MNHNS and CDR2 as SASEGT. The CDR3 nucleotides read TGTGCCACACAGGGAACTGGGGCCAACGTCCTGACTTTC. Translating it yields CATQGTGANVLTF.